Below are 10 T cell receptor beta chains sequenced from a single sample in a study of naive and memory T cell subsets. Study observations and caveats: Possibly reflecting memory cells re-expressing CD45RA, a few larger clonotypes occurred in naive repertoires, especially CD8.

Both TRBC1 and TRBC2 were covered by a beta constant-region primer of two equimolar oligonucleotides. Nested alpha and beta constant-region primers with the SP2 primer drove four PCR rounds on ligated cDNA. Using its own MiXCR run on the UMI-ligation and nested PCR reads, TCRdb lists one record per CDR3 protein. Among about 90,000 distinct CDR3 sequences listed, about 11% were seen once. These receptors have no known antigen. The sample comprised naive CD4+ T cells from blood. These receptors were obtained from a human donor in good health.

This clonotype was seen a few times. This chain connects TRBV6-2 or TRBV6-3 to TRBJ2-1; no reliable D call. Germline CDR1 is MNHEY and CDR2 is SVGEGT. V dropped 2 bases and J dropped 8 bases, with 16 bases sitting between them. The CDR3 is 15 amino acids. The CDR3 DNA sequence: TGTGCCAGCAGTTACGGGCAGTACGTAGGCGATGAGCAGTTCTTC. Encoded protein: CASSYGQYVGDEQFF.

This clonotype was picked up a small number of times. The chain has TRBV3-1 and TRBJ2-5; D gene uncertain. The CDR3 is 15 amino acids. The V end was cut by 1 base, the J end by 2 bases, with 11 bases between. CDR1 is LGHDT and CDR2 is YNNKEL in the germline V gene (reference sequence). The CDR3 DNA follows: TGTGCCAGCAGCCAAGCGCGTCGGCAGCAAGAGACCCAGTACTTC. Protein: CASSQARRQQETQYF.

There are many counts of this clonotype. The J gene is TRBJ1-2, the V gene TRBV20-1, with TRBD1 matching 10 bases. The CDR3 consists of 12 residues. Trimming at V came to 6 bases and at J to 7 bases, leaving 5 bases not matched to a gene. CDR1 DFQATT and CDR2 SNEGSKA come from the germline V gene (reference sequence). CDR3 residues: CSATGTGVGYTF. The CDR3 DNA reads TGCAGTGCGACCGGGACAGGGGTTGGCTACACCTTC.

This clonotype turned up a few times. This rearrangement joins TRBV7-2 to TRBJ1-1, with D possibly matching TRBD1 (6 bases). Deletions cut 5 bases from V and 1 base from J, with 17 bases between. This CDR3 spans 16 amino acids. Germline CDR1 and CDR2: SGHTA and FQGNSA. The DNA of the CDR3 is TGTGCCAGCAGCCCCCGGGGGGCCGGGAAGAACACTGAAGCTTTCTTT. Translation: CASSPRGAGKNTEAFF.

This clonotype was seen a few times. The chain has TRBV7-9 and TRBJ2-6, with 9 nucleotides matching TRBD2. Trimming removed 1 base from V and 0 bases from J; junction bases left unmatched: 7. In germline, CDR1 is SEHNR, CDR2 FQNEAQ (reference sequence). The CDR3 consists of 19 residues. CDR3 residues: CASSLVRLADVSGANVLTF. The CDR3 coding sequence is TGTGCCAGCAGCTTAGTAAGACTAGCGGACGTCTCTGGGGCCAACGTCCTGACTTTC.

Concerning this clonotype itself: One junction end does not reproduce the germline sequence, and a read error may be involved. V is TRBV2 and J is TRBJ2-7, with D possibly TRBD1 on 5 matching bases. The CDR3 has 13 residues. Germline CDR1 reads SNHLY; CDR2 reads FYNNEI. The CDR3 here is CASTRRQNYEQCF. The CDR3 nucleotides read TGTGCCAGCACGAGGAGACAGAACTACGAGCAGTGCTTC.

This clonotype has at least ten counts. This chain uses TRBV10-3 with TRBJ2-3; 9 bases line up with TRBD2. Germline CDR1 ENHRY, CDR2 SYGVKD. The CDR3 is made up of 17 amino acids. V was pared by 2 bases and J by 2 bases, with 8 bases of the junction left unmatched. The CDR3 here is CAISEKASGTHTDTQYF. The CDR3 nucleotides read TGTGCCATCAGTGAGAAGGCTAGCGGGACACACACAGATACGCAGTATTTT.

This clonotype was counted only a few times. The CDR3 protein is CASSQGTPGPQFF. The CDR3 nucleotides read TGTGCCAGCAGCCAGGGTACTCCGGGACCACAGTTCTTC. The chain employs TRBV3-1 and TRBJ2-1; the D call may be TRBD1 or TRBD2 (5 bases each). The CDR3 is made up of 13 amino acids. V was trimmed by 3 bases and J by 13 bases, leaving 16 bases between them. The germline V gene has CDR1 LGHDT and CDR2 YNNKEL (reference sequence).

The J gene is TRBJ1-1, the V gene TRBV21-1. TRBV21-1 is designated a pseudogene. The CDR3 spans 13 residues. The CDR3: CASSRGTETEAFF. The CDR3 DNA follows: TGTGCCAGCAGCAGAGGGACGGAAACTGAAGCTTTCTTT.

This clonotype was counted many times. The chain carries TRBV7-9 and TRBJ2-3; the D is unclear. CDR3 size: 12 residues. The V end was cut by 7 bases, the J end by 6 bases, with 11 bases between. Germline CDR1 reads SEHNR; CDR2 reads FQNEAQ (reference sequence). The DNA for the CDR3 is TGTGCCAGCACCCAAAGCCCCGATACGCAGTATTTT. The encoded protein is CASTQSPDTQYF.